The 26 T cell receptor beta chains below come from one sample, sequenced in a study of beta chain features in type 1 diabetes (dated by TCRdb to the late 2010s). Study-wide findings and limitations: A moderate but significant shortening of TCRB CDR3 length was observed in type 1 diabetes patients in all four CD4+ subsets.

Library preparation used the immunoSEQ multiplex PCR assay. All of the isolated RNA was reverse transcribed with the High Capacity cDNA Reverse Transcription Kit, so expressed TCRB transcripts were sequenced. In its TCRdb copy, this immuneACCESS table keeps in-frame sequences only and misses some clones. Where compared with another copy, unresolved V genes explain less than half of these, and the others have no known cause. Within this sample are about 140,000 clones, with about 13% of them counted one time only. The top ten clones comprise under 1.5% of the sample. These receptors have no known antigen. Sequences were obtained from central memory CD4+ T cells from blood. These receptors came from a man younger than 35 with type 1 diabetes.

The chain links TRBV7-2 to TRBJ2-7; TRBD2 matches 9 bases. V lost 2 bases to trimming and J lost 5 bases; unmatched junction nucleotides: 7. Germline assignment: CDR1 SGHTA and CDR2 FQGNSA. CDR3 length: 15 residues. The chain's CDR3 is CASSLRGGGAHEQYF. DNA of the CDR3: TGTGCCAGCAGCTTACGTGGCGGGGGGGCCCACGAGCAGTACTTC.

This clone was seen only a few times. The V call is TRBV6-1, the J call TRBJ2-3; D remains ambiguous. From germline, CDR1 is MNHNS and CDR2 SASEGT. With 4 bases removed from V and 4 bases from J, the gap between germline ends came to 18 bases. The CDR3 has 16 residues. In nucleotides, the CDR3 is TGTGCCAGCAGTGCCCAATGGGTCCAGAAACCAGATACGCAGTATTTT. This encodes CASSAQWVQKPDTQYF.

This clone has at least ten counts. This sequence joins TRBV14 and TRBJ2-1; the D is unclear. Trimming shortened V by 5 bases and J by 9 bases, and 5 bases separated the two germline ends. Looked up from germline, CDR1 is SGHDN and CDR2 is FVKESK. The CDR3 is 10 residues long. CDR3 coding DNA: TGTGCCAGCAGCTCTAGTGAGCAGTTCTTC. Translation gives CASSSSEQFF.

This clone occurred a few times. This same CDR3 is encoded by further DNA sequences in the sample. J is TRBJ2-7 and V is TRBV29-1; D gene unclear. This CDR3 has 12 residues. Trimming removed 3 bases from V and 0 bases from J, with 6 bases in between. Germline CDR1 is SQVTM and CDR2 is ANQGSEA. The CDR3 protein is CSVEDGSYEQYF. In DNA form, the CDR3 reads TGCAGCGTTGAGGATGGCTCCTACGAGCAGTACTTC.

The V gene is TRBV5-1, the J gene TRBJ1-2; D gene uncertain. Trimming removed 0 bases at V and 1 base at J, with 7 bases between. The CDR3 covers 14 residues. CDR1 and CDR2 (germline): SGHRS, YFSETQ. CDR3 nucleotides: TGCGCCAGCAGCTTGGAAAAGGTTAACTATGGCTACACCTTC. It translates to CASSLEKVNYGYTF.

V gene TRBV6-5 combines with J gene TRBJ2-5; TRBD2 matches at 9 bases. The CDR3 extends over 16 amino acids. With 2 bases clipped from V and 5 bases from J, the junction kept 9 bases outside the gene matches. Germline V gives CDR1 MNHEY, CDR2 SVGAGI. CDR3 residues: CASSYVSGGTVETQYF. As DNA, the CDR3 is TGTGCCAGCAGTTACGTCAGCGGGGGGACAGTCGAGACCCAGTACTTC.

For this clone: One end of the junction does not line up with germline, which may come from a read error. CDR3 DNA sequence: TGTTCCAGCAGCTTAGGAACAGCAACTAACTATGGCTACACCTTC. It yields the protein CSSSLGTATNYGYTF. This rearrangement joins TRBV11-1 to TRBJ1-2, with D unresolved. Germline CDR1 reads SGHAT; CDR2 reads FQDESV (reference sequence). The CDR3 is 15 amino acids.

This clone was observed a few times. CDR3 nucleotides: TGTGCCAGCAGCTTACGAGCGGGGGGGCACAATGAGCAGTTCTTC. Its protein product is CASSLRAGGHNEQFF. This sequence joins TRBV7-2 and TRBJ2-1, with 10 bases identical to TRBD2. The V segment lost 2 bases and the J segment 5 bases; nucleotides outside the gene matches: 3. CDR1 is SGHTA and CDR2 is FQGNSA in the germline V gene. CDR3 size: 15 residues.

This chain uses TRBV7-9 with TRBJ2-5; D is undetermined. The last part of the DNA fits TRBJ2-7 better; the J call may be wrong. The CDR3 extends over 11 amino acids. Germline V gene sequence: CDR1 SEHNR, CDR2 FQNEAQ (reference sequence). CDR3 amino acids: CASSLEYEQYF. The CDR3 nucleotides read TGTGCCAGCAGCCTTGAGTACGAGCAGTACTTC.

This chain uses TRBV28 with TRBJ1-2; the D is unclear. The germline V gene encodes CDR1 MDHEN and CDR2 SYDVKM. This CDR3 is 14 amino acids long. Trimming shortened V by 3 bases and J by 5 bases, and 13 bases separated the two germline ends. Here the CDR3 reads CASSFEPTPYGYTF. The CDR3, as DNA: TGTGCCAGCAGTTTCGAGCCCACACCTTATGGCTACACCTTC.

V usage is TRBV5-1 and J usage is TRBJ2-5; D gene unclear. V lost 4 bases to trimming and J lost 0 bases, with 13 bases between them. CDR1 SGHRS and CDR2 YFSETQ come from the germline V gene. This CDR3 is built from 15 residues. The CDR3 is CASSDGRTYQETQYF. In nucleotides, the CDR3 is TGCGCCAGCAGCGATGGACGGACGTACCAAGAGACCCAGTACTTC.

The CDR3 protein is CASRRDRDYNEQFF. The CDR3 nucleotides are TGTGCCAGCAGACGGGACAGAGACTACAATGAGCAGTTCTTC. V usage is TRBV5-4 and J usage is TRBJ2-1; 7 nucleotides agree with TRBD1. The trim removed 5 bases at V and 3 bases at J, leaving 5 bases unmatched. Looked up from germline, CDR1 is SGHNT and CDR2 is YYREEE (reference sequence). The CDR3 loop spans 14 amino acids.

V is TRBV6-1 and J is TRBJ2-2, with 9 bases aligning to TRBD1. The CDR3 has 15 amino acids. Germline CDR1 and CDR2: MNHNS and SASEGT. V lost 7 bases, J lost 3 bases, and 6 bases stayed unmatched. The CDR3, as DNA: TGTGCCAGCATTAGGGACAGGGCATACACCGGGGAGCTGTTTTTT. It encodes CASIRDRAYTGELFF.

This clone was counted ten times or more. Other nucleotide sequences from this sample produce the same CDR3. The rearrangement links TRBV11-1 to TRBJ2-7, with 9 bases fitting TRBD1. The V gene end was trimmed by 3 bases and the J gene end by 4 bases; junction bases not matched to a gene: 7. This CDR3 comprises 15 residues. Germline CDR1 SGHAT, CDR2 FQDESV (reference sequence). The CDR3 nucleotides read TGTGCCAGCAGCTTTCCGGGACAGGGTATTTACGAGCAGTACTTC. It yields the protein CASSFPGQGIYEQYF.

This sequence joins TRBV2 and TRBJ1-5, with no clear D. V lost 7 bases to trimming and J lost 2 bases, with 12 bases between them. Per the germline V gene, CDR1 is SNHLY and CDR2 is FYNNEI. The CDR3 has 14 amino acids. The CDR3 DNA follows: TGTGCCAGCACCGTTGGACTAGGCAATCAGCCCCAGCATTTT. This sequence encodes CASTVGLGNQPQHF. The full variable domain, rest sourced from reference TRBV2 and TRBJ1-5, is EPEVTQTPSHQVTQMGQEVILRCVPISNHLYFYWYRQILGQKVEFLVSFYNNEISEKSEIFDDQFSVERPDGSNFTLKIRSTKLEDSAMYFCASTVGLGNQPQHFGDGTRLSIL.

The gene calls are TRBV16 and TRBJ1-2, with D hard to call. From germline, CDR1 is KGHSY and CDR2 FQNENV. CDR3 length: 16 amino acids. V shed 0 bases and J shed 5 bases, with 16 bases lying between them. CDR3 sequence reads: CASSQSTVGARYGYTF. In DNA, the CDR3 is TGTGCCAGCAGCCAATCCACAGTGGGCGCCCGGTATGGCTACACCTTC.

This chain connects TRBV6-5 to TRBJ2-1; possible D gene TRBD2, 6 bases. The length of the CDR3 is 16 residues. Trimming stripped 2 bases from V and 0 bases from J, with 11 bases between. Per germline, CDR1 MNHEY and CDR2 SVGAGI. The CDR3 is CASSYRDLSSYNEQFF. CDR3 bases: TGTGCCAGCAGTTACAGGGACTTAAGCTCCTACAATGAGCAGTTCTTC.

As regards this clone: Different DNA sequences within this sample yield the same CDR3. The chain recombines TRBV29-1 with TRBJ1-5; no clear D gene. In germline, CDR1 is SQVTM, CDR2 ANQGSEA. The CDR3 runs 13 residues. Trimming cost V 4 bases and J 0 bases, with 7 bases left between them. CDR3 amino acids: CSVVGDSNQPQHF. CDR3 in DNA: TGCAGCGTTGTTGGAGATAGCAATCAGCCCCAGCATTTT.

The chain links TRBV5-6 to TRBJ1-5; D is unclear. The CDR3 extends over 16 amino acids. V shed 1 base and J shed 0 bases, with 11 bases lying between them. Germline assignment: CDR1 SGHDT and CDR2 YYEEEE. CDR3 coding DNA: TGTGCCAGCAGCTTGTTTGGTACGAATAGCAATCAGCCCCAGCATTTT. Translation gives CASSLFGTNSNQPQHF.

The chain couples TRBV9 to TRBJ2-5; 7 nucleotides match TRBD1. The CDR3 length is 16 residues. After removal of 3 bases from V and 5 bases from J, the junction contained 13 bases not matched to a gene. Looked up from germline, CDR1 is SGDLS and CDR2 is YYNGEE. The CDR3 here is CASSDPPGGNLETQYF. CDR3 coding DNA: TGTGCCAGCAGCGATCCCCCAGGGGGTAACTTGGAGACCCAGTACTTC. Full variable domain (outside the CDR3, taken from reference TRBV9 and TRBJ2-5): DSGVTQTPKHLITATGQRVTLRCSPRSGDLSVYWYQQSLDQGLQFLIQYYNGEERAKGNILERFSAQQFPDLHSELNLSSLELGDSALYFCASSDPPGGNLETQYFGPGTRLLVL.

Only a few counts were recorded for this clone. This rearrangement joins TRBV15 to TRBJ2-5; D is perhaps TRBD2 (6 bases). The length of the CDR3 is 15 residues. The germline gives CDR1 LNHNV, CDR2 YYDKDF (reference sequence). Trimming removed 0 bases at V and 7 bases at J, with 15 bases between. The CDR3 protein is CATSRDKALARTQYF. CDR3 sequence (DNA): TGTGCCACCAGCAGAGATAAAGCCCTAGCGCGGACCCAGTACTTC.

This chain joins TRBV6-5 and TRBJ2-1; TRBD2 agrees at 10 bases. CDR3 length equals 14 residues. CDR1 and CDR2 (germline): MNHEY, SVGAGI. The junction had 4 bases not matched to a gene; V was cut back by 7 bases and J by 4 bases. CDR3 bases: TGTGCCAGCACCCGTAGCGGGGGGTACAATGAGCAGTTCTTC. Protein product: CASTRSGGYNEQFF.

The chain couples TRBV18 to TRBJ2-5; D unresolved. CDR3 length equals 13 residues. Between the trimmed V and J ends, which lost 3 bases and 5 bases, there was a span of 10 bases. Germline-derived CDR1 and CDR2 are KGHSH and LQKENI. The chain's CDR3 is CASSPKGDETQYF. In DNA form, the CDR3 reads TGTGCCAGCTCACCGAAAGGCGACGAGACCCAGTACTTC.

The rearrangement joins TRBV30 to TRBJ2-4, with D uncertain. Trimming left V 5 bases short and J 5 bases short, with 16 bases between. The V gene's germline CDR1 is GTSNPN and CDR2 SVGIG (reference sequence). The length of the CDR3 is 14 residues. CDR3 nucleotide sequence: TGTGCCTGGGACCTCGGCAGGTCCGAAAACATTCAGTACTTC. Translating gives CAWDLGRSENIQYF.

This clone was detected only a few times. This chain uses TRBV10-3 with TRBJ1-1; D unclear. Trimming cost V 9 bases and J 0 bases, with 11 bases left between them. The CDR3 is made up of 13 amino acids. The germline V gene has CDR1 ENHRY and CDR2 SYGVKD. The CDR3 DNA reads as TGTGCCATTGAAGGACGGCTGAACACTGAAGCTTTCTTT. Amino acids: CAIEGRLNTEAFF.

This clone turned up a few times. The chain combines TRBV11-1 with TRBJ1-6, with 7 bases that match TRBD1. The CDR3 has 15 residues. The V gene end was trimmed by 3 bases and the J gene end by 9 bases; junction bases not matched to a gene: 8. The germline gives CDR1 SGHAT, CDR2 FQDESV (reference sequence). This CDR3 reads CASSFSGQTSSPLHF. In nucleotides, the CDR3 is TGTGCCAGCAGCTTCTCGGGACAGACTTCTTCACCCCTCCACTTT.